These 29 T cell receptor beta chains were sequenced from one sample in a study of blood T cell repertoires in COVID-19. The protocol was immunoSEQ multiplex PCR, while the TCRdb copy is restricted to in-frame clones and leaves out a portion. The sample holds approximately 150,000 clones, 87% seen once. The sequenced sample consisted of peripheral blood. These receptors originate from a woman aged 60-70 years who had recovered from COVID-19.

The chain joins TRBV28 to TRBJ1-5, with D hard to call. V gave up 0 bases and J gave up 0 bases, with 12 bases separating them. The CDR3 has 17 residues. Germline loops: CDR1 MDHEN, CDR2 SYDVKM. CDR3 in amino acids: CASSLWAEEYSNQPQHF. For the CDR3, the DNA is TGTGCCAGCAGTTTATGGGCAGAAGAATATAGCAATCAGCCCCAGCATTTT.

The chain recombines TRBV18 with TRBJ2-7; no clear D gene. Per the germline V gene, CDR1 is KGHSH and CDR2 is LQKENI. CDR3 length: 14 amino acids. V was cut by 4 bases and J by 3 bases, with 13 bases left in between. Here the CDR3 reads CASSLPSNSYEQYF. CDR3 coding DNA: TGTGCCAGCTCACTACCGAGCAATAGCTACGAGCAGTACTTC. Together with reference TRBV18 and TRBJ2-7, the CDR3 gives the full variable domain: NAGVMQNPRHLVRRRGQEARLRCSPMKGHSHVYWYRQLPEEGLKFMVYLQKENIIDESGMPKERFSAEFPKEGPSILRIQQVVRGDSAAYFCASSLPSNSYEQYFGPGTRLTVT.

The chain joins TRBV19 to TRBJ2-5; TRBD2 matches 8 bases. The CDR3 extends over 16 amino acids. In germline, CDR1 is LNHDA, CDR2 SQIVND (reference sequence). J gave up 4 bases and V 4 bases, and 11 bases lay outside the gene matches. This CDR3 reads CASSSPRGAPGETQYF. The CDR3 coding sequence is TGTGCCAGTAGTAGCCCGCGGGGGGCGCCGGGAGAGACCCAGTACTTC. The full variable domain, rest sourced from reference TRBV19 and TRBJ2-5, is DGGITQSPKYLFRKEGQNVTLSCEQNLNHDAMYWYRQDPGQGLRLIYYSQIVNDFQKGDIAEGYSVSREKKESFPLTVTSAQKNPTAFYLCASSSPRGAPGETQYFGPGTRLLVL.

The chain links TRBV19 to TRBJ1-1; D call uncertain. CDR3 length: 12 residues. Trimming removed 6 bases from V and 7 bases from J, with 12 bases in between. Germline CDR1 and CDR2: LNHDA and SQIVND (reference sequence). CDR3 region: CASSLSSVEAFF. The CDR3 DNA reads as TGTGCCAGTAGCCTCTCAAGCGTTGAAGCTTTCTTT.

The chain joins TRBV6-2 or TRBV6-3 to TRBJ2-3, with a weak D call TRBD1 (6 bases). The CDR3 loop spans 13 amino acids. The germline gives CDR1 MNHEY, CDR2 SVGEGT. The germline V and J ends were trimmed by 4 bases and 4 bases, with 9 bases remaining between them. The DNA of the CDR3 is TGTGCCAGCAGTTCGGGACAACCAGATACGCAGTATTTT. Translation: CASSSGQPDTQYF.

This clone was seen a handful of times. Written as DNA, the CDR3 is TGTGCCAGCAGCACACTACAGGGTTACGAGCAGTACTTC. Its translation is CASSTLQGYEQYF. The genes are TRBV7-2 and TRBJ2-7; D possibly corresponds to TRBD1 (6 bases). Germline loops: CDR1 SGHTA, CDR2 FQGNSA. Trimming took off 5 bases at V and 4 bases at J, with 12 bases between the two ends. The CDR3 sequence is 13 residues long.

This chain links TRBV2 with TRBJ1-5; 8 positions match TRBD1. Germline loops: CDR1 SNHLY, CDR2 FYNNEI. V was clipped by 6 bases and J by 0 bases; unmatched bases: 7. The CDR3 has 16 amino acids. CDR3 sequence reads: CASRGQAASSNQPQHF. CDR3 DNA sequence: TGTGCCAGCAGGGGACAGGCCGCTTCTAGCAATCAGCCCCAGCATTTT.

The rearrangement joins TRBV5-5 to TRBJ2-3; TRBD2 matches at 9 bases. CDR1 and CDR2 from the germline V gene are SGHKS and YYEKEE (reference sequence). The CDR3 loop spans 17 amino acids. J was trimmed by 2 bases and V by 0 bases; bases with no gene match: 7. CDR3: CASSLATAGGATDTQYF. Written as DNA, the CDR3 is TGTGCCAGCAGCTTGGCCACTGCGGGGGGGGCCACAGATACGCAGTATTTT. The whole variable domain, filled in from reference TRBV5-5 and TRBJ2-3, reads DAGVTQSPTHLIKTRGQQVTLRCSPISGHKSVSWYQQVLGQGPQFIFQYYEKEERGRGNFPDRFSARQFPNYSSELNVNALLLGDSALYLCASSLATAGGATDTQYFGPGTRLTVL.

Points on this clone: Other DNA sequences in this specimen translate into the identical CDR3. The chain uses TRBV19 and TRBJ2-1, with TRBD2 identical over 11 bases. V shed 5 bases and J 10 bases; nucleotides not matched to a gene: 4. CDR3 length equals 13 residues. Per the germline V gene, CDR1 is LNHDA and CDR2 is SQIVND (reference sequence). In nucleotides, the CDR3 is TGTGCCAGTAGTGGAACTAGCGGGGGCGAGCAGTTCTTC. Translated, it gives CASSGTSGGEQFF.

The chain is built from TRBV5-1 and TRBJ1-6; TRBD1 agrees at 7 bases. This CDR3 has 17 residues. Per the germline V gene, CDR1 is SGHRS and CDR2 is YFSETQ. With V trimmed by 0 bases and J by 0 bases, 3 bases remained unmatched. CDR3: CASSLGGQSSYNSPLHF. CDR3 nucleotides: TGCGCCAGCAGCTTGGGGGGACAGAGCTCCTATAATTCACCCCTCCACTTT.

The chain employs TRBV7-8 and TRBJ2-7, with 9 bases that match TRBD1. Germline values: CDR1 SGHVS, CDR2 FQNEAQ. V lost 5 bases, J lost 5 bases, and 1 base stayed unmatched. This CDR3 contains 12 residues. The CDR3 reads CASSRDRDEQYF. The CDR3 nucleotides are TGTGCCAGCAGCCGGGACAGGGACGAGCAGTACTTC.

This chain links TRBV4-3 with TRBJ1-4; D gene ambiguous. The V end was cut by 0 bases, the J end by 4 bases, with 15 bases between. Germline V gives CDR1 LGHNA, CDR2 YSLEER. The CDR3 sequence is 17 residues long. In DNA form, the CDR3 reads TGCGCCAGCAGCCAAGATCTATTGCGGGGAGGTAATGAAAAACTGTTTTTT. It is translated as CASSQDLLRGGNEKLFF.

The CDR3 reads CAISDLTGRITEKLFF. The CDR3, as DNA: TGTGCCATCAGTGATTTAACGGGGAGAATTACTGAAAAACTGTTTTTT. The chain carries TRBV10-3 and TRBJ1-4; D is ambiguous. The CDR3 runs 16 residues. The ends were cut back, 3 bases at V and 7 bases at J, with 18 bases in the middle. Germline-derived CDR1 and CDR2 are ENHRY and SYGVKD.

V and J are TRBV15 and TRBJ1-2; unclear D gene. Trimming left V 5 bases short and J 4 bases short, with 17 bases between. CDR1 and CDR2 (germline): LNHNV, YYDKDF (reference sequence). This CDR3 is 15 amino acids long. CDR3 bases: TGTGCCACCAGCTTGAGCCTACCCGATCCCTATGGCTACACCTTC. This encodes CATSLSLPDPYGYTF.

The CDR3 spells CASSPGRGLDGYTF. CDR3 coding DNA: TGTGCCAGCTCACCCGGCAGGGGGCTGGATGGCTACACCTTC. The chain couples TRBV18 to TRBJ1-2; TRBD1 matches at 8 bases. J was trimmed by 6 bases and V by 3 bases; bases with no gene match: 6. The germline CDR1 and CDR2 sequences are KGHSH and LQKENI. CDR3 length: 14 residues.

V is TRBV7-8 and J is TRBJ1-5; 9 bases agree with TRBD1. The CDR3 has 15 amino acids. Germline V gives CDR1 SGHVS, CDR2 FQNEAQ. The ends lost 4 bases at V and 5 bases at J; junction bases unmatched: 6. The CDR3 sequence: CASSSRDRDYQPQHF. CDR3 sequence (DNA): TGTGCCAGCAGCTCCCGGGACAGGGATTATCAGCCCCAGCATTTT.

The CDR3 loop is CASSPDRNYGYTF. CDR3 nucleotide sequence: TGTGCCAGCAGCCCGGACAGGAACTATGGCTACACCTTC. This chain links TRBV9 with TRBJ1-2; 7 bases map to TRBD1. Germline values: CDR1 SGDLS, CDR2 YYNGEE. Unmatched junction bases numbered 2, after V lost 4 bases and J lost 2 bases. The CDR3 consists of 13 residues.

The chain employs TRBV3-1 (or the pseudogene TRBV3-2) and TRBJ1-2, with TRBD1 as a possible D gene (6 bases). V was pared by 4 bases and J by 2 bases, with 8 bases between. The length of the CDR3 is 13 residues. The germline V gene has CDR1 LGHDT and CDR2 YNNKEL (reference sequence). CDR3 in amino acids: CASSRDKNYGYTF. The CDR3 DNA sequence: TGTGCCAGCAGCCGGGACAAAAACTATGGCTACACCTTC.

The J gene is TRBJ2-5, the V gene TRBV18; the match to TRBD2 covers 7 bases. In germline, CDR1 is KGHSH, CDR2 LQKENI. The CDR3 has 15 residues. J was trimmed by 4 bases and V by 3 bases; bases with no gene match: 8. The CDR3 DNA follows: TGTGCCAGCTCACCGGGCGGGGGTCGCCCAGAGACCCAGTACTTC. This codes for CASSPGGGRPETQYF.

The J gene is TRBJ2-7, the V gene TRBV10-2; 14 nucleotides align to TRBD2. V lost 3 bases to trimming and J lost 6 bases; unmatched junction nucleotides: 13. Per germline, CDR1 WSHSY and CDR2 SAAADI. The CDR3 has 18 residues. DNA for the CDR3: TGCGCCAGCAGTGACCCCTCCGGACTAGCGGGGGGTCAGCTCGAGCAGTACTTC. This gives the protein CASSDPSGLAGGQLEQYF.

This clone showed up just a few times. CDR3 coding DNA: TGTGCCAGCAGCCGAGACGGGAGGACGGGGTCACCCCTCCACTTT. It specifies CASSRDGRTGSPLHF. V usage is TRBV6-5 and J usage is TRBJ1-6; D remains ambiguous. Trimming stripped 6 bases from V and 10 bases from J, with 19 bases between. Germline CDR1 reads MNHEY; CDR2 reads SVGAGI. The CDR3 covers 15 residues.

The gene calls are TRBV21-1 and TRBJ2-5; the D call TRBD2 from the table was never checked on the DNA. TRBV21-1 is assigned pseudogene status. The CDR3 runs 12 residues. The CDR3 loop is CASSSRREAQYF. CDR3 nucleotide sequence: TGTGCCAGCAGCAGCCGCCGAGAAGCCCAGTACTTC.

The chain combines TRBV9 with TRBJ1-1; 8 bases map to TRBD1. This CDR3 spans 15 amino acids. Looked up from germline, CDR1 is SGDLS and CDR2 is YYNGEE. The V segment lost 0 bases and the J segment 2 bases; nucleotides outside the gene matches: 3. The CDR3 region has the DNA TGTGCCAGCAGCGTAGGGGACAGGTTAAACACTGAAGCTTTCTTT. It specifies CASSVGDRLNTEAFF. Full variable domain (missing parts from reference TRBV9 and TRBJ1-1): DSGVTQTPKHLITATGQRVTLRCSPRSGDLSVYWYQQSLDQGLQFLIQYYNGEERAKGNILERFSAQQFPDLHSELNLSSLELGDSALYFCASSVGDRLNTEAFFGQGTRLTVV.

The chain joins TRBV5-1 to TRBJ2-7; TRBD2 might be the D (6 bases). The germline CDR1 and CDR2 sequences are SGHRS and YFSETQ. The CDR3 runs 14 residues. Trimming removed 1 base from V and 5 bases from J, with 13 bases in between. CDR3 nucleotide sequence: TGCGCCAGCAGCTTGAGCACTAGCTTCGACGAGCAGTACTTC. Translating gives CASSLSTSFDEQYF.

This clone was recorded only once. The chain couples TRBV2 to TRBJ2-3; 8 bases map to TRBD2. Germline CDR1 is SNHLY and CDR2 is FYNNEI. The J segment lost 7 bases and the V segment lost 6 bases, leaving 12 bases of the junction unmatched. This CDR3 has 15 residues. CDR3 DNA sequence: TGTGCCAGCAGCGCGCGGGGGGCCCCCATTTATACGCAGTATTTT. Translation: CASSARGAPIYTQYF.

The chain has TRBV5-1 and TRBJ2-2; possibly TRBD2 for D (7 bases). Per germline, CDR1 SGHRS and CDR2 YFSETQ. There are 15 residues in the CDR3. Trimming took off 2 bases at V and 1 base at J, with 9 bases between the two ends. As DNA, the CDR3 is TGCGCCAGCAGCTTAGCGGGACAGAACACCGGGGAGCTGTTTTTT. Translating gives CASSLAGQNTGELFF.

This clone appeared once. The chain combines TRBV30 with TRBJ2-3; 10 bases fit TRBD2. V gave up 4 bases and J gave up 7 bases; unmatched junction bases: 8. The germline CDR1 and CDR2 sequences are GTSNPN and SVGIG (reference sequence). The CDR3 has 14 amino acids. DNA for the CDR3: TGTGCCTGGACTATAGCGGGGGGTCTAAATACGCAGTATTTT. This codes for CAWTIAGGLNTQYF. The whole variable domain, filled in from reference TRBV30 and TRBJ2-3, reads SQTIHQWPATLVQPVGSPLSLECTVEGTSNPNLYWYRQAAGRGLQLLFYSVGIGQISSEVPQNLSASRPQDRQFILSSKKLLLSDSGFYLCAWTIAGGLNTQYFGPGTRLTVL.

The rearrangement uses TRBV21-1 and TRBJ1-2; the D call of TRBD1 is as the table states it, not checked on the DNA. TRBV21-1 is labeled a pseudogene. This CDR3 comprises 13 residues. CDR3 protein: CASRQDRGFRYTF. The DNA of the CDR3 is TGTGCCAGCAGGCAAGACAGGGGGTTTCGCTACACCTTC.

J is TRBJ1-2 and V is TRBV2, with 7 bases lining up with TRBD1. CDR1 and CDR2 from the germline V gene are SNHLY and FYNNEI. The CDR3 contains 13 residues. Germline trimming cut 4 bases from V and 4 bases from J; bases unmatched to any gene: 3. The CDR3 DNA is TGTGCCAGCAGTGGACAGGGAGGCTATGGCTACACCTTC. This gives the protein CASSGQGGYGYTF.